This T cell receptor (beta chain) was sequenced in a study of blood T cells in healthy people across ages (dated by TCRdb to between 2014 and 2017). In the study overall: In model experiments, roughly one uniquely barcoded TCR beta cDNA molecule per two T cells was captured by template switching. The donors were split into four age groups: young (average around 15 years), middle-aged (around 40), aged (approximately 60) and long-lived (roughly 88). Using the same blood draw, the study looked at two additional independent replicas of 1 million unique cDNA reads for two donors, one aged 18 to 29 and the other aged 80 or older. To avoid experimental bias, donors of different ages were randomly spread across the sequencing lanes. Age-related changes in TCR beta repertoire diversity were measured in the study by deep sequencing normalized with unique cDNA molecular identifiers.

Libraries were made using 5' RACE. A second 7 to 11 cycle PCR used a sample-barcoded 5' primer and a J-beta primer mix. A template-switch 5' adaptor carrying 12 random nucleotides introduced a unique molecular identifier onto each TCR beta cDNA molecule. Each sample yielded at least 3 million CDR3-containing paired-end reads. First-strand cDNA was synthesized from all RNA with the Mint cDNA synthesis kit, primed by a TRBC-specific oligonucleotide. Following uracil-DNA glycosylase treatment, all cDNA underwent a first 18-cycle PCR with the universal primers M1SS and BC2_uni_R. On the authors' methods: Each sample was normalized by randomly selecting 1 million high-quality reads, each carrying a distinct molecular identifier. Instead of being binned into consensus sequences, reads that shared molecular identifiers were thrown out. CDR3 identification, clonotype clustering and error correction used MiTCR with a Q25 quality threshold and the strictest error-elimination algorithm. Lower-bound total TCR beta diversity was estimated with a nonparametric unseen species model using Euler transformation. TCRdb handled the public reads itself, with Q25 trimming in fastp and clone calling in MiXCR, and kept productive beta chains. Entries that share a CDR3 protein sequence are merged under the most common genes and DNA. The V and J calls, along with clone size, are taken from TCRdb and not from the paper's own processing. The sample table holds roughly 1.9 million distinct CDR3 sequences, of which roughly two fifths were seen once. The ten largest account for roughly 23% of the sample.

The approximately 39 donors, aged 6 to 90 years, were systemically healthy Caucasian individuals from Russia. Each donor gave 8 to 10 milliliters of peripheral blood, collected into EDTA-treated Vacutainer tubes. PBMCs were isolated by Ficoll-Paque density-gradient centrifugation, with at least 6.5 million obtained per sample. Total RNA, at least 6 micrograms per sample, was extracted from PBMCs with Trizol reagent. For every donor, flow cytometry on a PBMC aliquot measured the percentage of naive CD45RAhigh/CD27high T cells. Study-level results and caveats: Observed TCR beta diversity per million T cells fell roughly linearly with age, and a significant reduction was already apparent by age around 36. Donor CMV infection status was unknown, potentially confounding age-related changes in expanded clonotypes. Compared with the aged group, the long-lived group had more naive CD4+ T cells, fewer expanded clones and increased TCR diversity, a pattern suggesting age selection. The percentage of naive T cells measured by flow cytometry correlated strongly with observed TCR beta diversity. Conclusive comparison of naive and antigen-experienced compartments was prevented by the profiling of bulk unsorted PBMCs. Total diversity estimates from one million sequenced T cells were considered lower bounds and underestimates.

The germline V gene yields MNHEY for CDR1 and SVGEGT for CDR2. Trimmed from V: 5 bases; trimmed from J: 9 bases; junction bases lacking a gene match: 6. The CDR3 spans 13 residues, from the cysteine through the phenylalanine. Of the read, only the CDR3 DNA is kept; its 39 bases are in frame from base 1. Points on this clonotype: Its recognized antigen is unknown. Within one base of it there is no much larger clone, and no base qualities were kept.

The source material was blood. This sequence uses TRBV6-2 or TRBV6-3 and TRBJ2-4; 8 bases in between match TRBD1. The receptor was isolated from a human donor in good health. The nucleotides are TGTGCCAGCAGTAGGACAGGGCCCGGCATTCAGTACTTC. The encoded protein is CASSRTGPGIQYF.